This is a list of T cell receptor beta chains from one sample in a study of T cells in localized non-small cell lung cancer. Libraries were prepared by immunoSEQ multiplex PCR; TCRdb keeps only in-frame clonotypes and omits some of them. The sample shows 10,000 to 15,000 clones, roughly 80% of them seen only once. The material was peripheral blood, obtained before any cancer treatment. These receptors originate from a male donor at least 60 years old with stage I squamous cell lung carcinoma. CDR3s include the opening cysteine and the closing phenylalanine or tryptophan. D genes are given only for firm matches. Expanded clones get a size class; other rows say once, few or many, or leave the size out.

>TRBV9|.|.|TRBJ1-5
CASSAHDGVGNQPQHF
TGTGCCAGCAGCGCTCATGACGGGGTAGGCAATCAGCCCCAGCATTTT
>TRBV27|TRBD2|.|TRBJ2-1
CASSPIRLAGGGNEQFF
TGTGCCAGCAGTCCCATTAGACTAGCGGGAGGGGGAAATGAGCAGTTCTTC
>TRBV7-2|TRBD1|.|TRBJ1-2
CASSHDRESYTF
TGTGCCAGCAGCCATGACAGGGAGAGCTACACCTTC
>TRBV27|.|.|TRBJ1-5
CASSSHPISNQPQHF
TGTGCCAGCAGTTCCCATCCGATTAGCAATCAGCCCCAGCATTTT
>TRBV27|TRBD1|.|TRBJ2-7
CASWDRGTYEQYF
TGTGCCAGCTGGGACAGGGGGACTTACGAGCAGTACTTC
>TRBV9|.|.|TRBJ2-2
CASRGHANTGELFF
TGTGCCAGCAGGGGGCACGCGAACACCGGGGAGCTGTTTTTT
>TRBV28|TRBD1|.|TRBJ2-5
CASTRQGGETQYF
TGTGCCAGCACTAGACAGGGCGGAGAGACCCAGTACTTC
>TRBV27|.|.|TRBJ2-5
CASSSLGGRGETQYF
TGTGCCAGCAGTTCCCTTGGGGGGCGCGGGGAGACCCAGTACTTC
>TRBV5-5|.|once|TRBJ2-6
CASSLVLSVPSGANVLTF
TGTGCCAGCAGCTTGGTGCTTAGTGTACCCTCTGGGGCCAACGTCCTGACTTTC
>TRBV21-1|.|.|TRBJ1-4
CASSLQLMGKGEKLFF
TGTGCCAGCAGCCTTCAGCTGATGGGAAAGGGTGAAAAACTGTTTTTT
>TRBV7-8|TRBD1|.|TRBJ1-2
CASNTGTGRYGYTF
TGTGCCAGTAATACCGGGACAGGGAGGTATGGCTACACCTTC
>TRBV18|.|.|TRBJ2-1
CASSPSLADNEQFF
TGTGCCAGCTCACCCTCACTAGCAGACAATGAGCAGTTCTTC
>TRBV11-2|TRBD2|.|TRBJ2-5
CASRNILAGSQETQYF
TGTGCCAGCAGGAATATCCTAGCGGGAAGTCAAGAGACCCAGTACTTC
>TRBV11-2|.|.|TRBJ1-2
CASSYSAGAAYGYTF
TGTGCCAGCAGCTACAGCGCAGGGGCGGCCTATGGCTACACCTTC
>TRBV5-8|TRBD2|.|TRBJ2-5
CASSFRLAGVQTQYF
TGTGCCAGCAGCTTCCGGCTAGCGGGAGTTCAGACCCAGTACTTC
>TRBV11-2|.|.|TRBJ2-2
CASSPGHTNTGELFF
TGTGCCAGCAGCCCGGGGCACACCAACACCGGGGAGCTGTTTTTT
>TRBV18|TRBD1|few|TRBJ1-1
CASSRDRSLGEAFF
TGTGCCAGCTCAAGGGACAGGTCTCTGGGGGAAGCTTTCTTT
>TRBV2|.|.|TRBJ2-1
CASSRSYNEQFF
TGTGCCAGCAGTCGCAGCTACAATGAGCAGTTCTTC
>TRBV6-1|.|.|TRBJ2-7
CASSEVYGYEQYF
TGTGCCAGCAGTGAGGTTTACGGCTACGAGCAGTACTTC
>TRBV6-1|.|few|TRBJ1-2
CASSEARELGYTF
TGTGCCAGCAGTGAAGCGAGGGAGCTTGGCTACACCTTC
>TRBV19|.|.|TRBJ2-2
CASSMGQGGEELFF
TGTGCCAGTAGTATGGGGCAGGGTGGGGAGGAGCTGTTTTTT
>TRBV27|.|.|TRBJ2-3
CASSFTAKSTDTQYF
TGTGCCAGCAGTTTCACGGCCAAGAGCACAGATACGCAGTATTTT
>TRBV5-1|.|.|TRBJ2-7
CASKSEGEQYF
TGCGCCAGTAAATCTGAGGGGGAGCAGTACTTC
>TRBV27|TRBD1|.|TRBJ1-2
CASSLGTGWHYTF
TGTGCCAGCAGTCTCGGGACAGGCTGGCACTACACCTTC
>TRBV10-3|.|few|TRBJ2-7
CAISEGKVLEQYF
TGTGCCATCAGTGAGGGAAAGGTTCTCGAGCAGTACTTC
>TRBV11-2|TRBD2|.|TRBJ2-5
CASSSGTREETQYF
TGTGCCAGCAGCTCCGGGACTAGAGAAGAGACCCAGTACTTC
>TRBV5-4|TRBD1|.|TRBJ1-2
CASSSAGTARNYGYTF
TGTGCCAGCAGCTCGGCGGGGACAGCGAGAAACTATGGCTACACCTTC
>TRBV27|.|few|TRBJ2-3
CASRGPGSGSSTDTQYF
TGTGCCAGCAGGGGGCCAGGTAGCGGCTCTAGCACAGATACGCAGTATTTT
>TRBV5-6|.|few|TRBJ2-3
CASSLDWDTQYF
TGTGCCAGCAGCTTGGATTGGGATACGCAGTATTTT
>TRBV5-6|.|.|TRBJ1-2
CASSLAQLGLSGYTF
TGTGCCAGCAGCTTGGCCCAATTGGGGTTAAGTGGCTACACCTTC
>TRBV5-1|TRBD2|.|TRBJ2-7
CASSPGLVAAEQYF
TGCGCCAGCAGCCCGGGACTAGTTGCCGCCGAGCAGTACTTC
>TRBV5-6|.|.|TRBJ2-1
CASSALQGLFSYNEQFF
TGTGCCAGCAGCGCGTTACAGGGCCTGTTCTCCTACAATGAGCAGTTCTTC
>TRBV9|TRBD2|once|TRBJ2-4
CASSVEPGGGIQYF
TGTGCCAGCAGCGTAGAGCCGGGCGGGGGCATTCAGTACTTC
>TRBV19|TRBD2|.|TRBJ2-2
CASSDRAGGPSGELFF
TGTGCCAGTAGCGACCGAGCGGGAGGTCCTTCCGGGGAGCTGTTTTTT
>TRBV28|.|.|TRBJ1-2
CASSPVTGFAAAKNYGYTF
TGTGCCAGCAGTCCCGTGACCGGGTTCGCCGCAGCCAAAAACTATGGCTACACCTTC
>TRBV2|.|.|TRBJ1-2
CASSAGNPLTMGGYTF
TGTGCCAGCAGTGCGGGGAACCCATTAACTATGGGCGGCTACACCTTC
>TRBV28|.|.|TRBJ2-5
CASIPTQRVAYETQYF
TGTGCCAGCATTCCCACCCAAAGGGTTGCGTATGAGACCCAGTACTTC
>TRBV7-9|TRBD2|.|TRBJ2-1
CASYWTSGRASDEQFF
TGTGCCAGCTACTGGACTAGCGGGAGGGCCTCGGATGAGCAGTTCTTC
>TRBV27|TRBD2|.|TRBJ2-3
CASSFSGRWGDTQYF
TGTGCCAGCAGTTTTAGCGGGAGGTGGGGAGATACGCAGTATTTT